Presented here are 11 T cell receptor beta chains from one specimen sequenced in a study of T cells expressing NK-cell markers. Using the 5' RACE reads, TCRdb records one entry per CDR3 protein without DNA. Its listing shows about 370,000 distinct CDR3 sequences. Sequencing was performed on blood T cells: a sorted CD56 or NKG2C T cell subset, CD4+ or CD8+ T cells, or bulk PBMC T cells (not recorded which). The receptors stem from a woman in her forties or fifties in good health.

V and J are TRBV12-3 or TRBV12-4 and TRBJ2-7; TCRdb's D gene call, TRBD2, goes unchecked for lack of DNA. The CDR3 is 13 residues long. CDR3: CASSYQREHEQYF.

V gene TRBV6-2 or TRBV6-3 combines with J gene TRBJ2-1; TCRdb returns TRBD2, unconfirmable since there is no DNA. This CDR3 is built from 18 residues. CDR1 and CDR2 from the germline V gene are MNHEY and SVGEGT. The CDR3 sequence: CASSWTSGRSSSYNEQFF.

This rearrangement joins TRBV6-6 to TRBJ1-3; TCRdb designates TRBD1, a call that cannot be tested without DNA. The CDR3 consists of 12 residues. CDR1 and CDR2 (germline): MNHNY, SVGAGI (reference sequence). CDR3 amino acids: CASRTGGNTIYF.

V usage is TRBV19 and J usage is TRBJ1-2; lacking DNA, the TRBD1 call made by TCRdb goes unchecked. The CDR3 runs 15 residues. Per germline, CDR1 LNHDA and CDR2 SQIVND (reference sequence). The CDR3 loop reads CASSRLAGIDYGYTF.

This chain's CDR3 is CASRGGPGQGDGYTF. V gene TRBV6-4 combines with J gene TRBJ1-2; lacking DNA, the TRBD1 call made by TCRdb goes unchecked. The germline CDR1 and CDR2 sequences are MRHNA and SNTAGT. This CDR3 spans 15 amino acids.

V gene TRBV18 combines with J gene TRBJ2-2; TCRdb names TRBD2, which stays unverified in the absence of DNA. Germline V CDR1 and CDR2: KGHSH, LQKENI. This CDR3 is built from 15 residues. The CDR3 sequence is CASSPWEANTGELFF. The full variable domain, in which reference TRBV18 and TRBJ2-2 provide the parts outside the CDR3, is NAGVMQNPRHLVRRRGQEARLRCSPMKGHSHVYWYRQLPEEGLKFMVYLQKENIIDESGMPKERFSAEFPKEGPSILRIQQVVRGDSAAYFCASSPWEANTGELFFGEGSRLTVL.

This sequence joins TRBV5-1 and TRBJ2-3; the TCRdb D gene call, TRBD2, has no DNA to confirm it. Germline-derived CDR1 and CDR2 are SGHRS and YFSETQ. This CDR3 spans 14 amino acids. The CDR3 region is CASSWLGLTDTQYF.

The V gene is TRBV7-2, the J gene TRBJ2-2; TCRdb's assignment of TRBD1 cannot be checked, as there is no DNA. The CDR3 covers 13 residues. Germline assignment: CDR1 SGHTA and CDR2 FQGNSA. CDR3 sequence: CASSLTGSPTQFF.

CDR3 region: CASSFLSTGGNSPLHF. The chain has TRBV27 and TRBJ1-6; TCRdb calls TRBD1, which cannot be checked without DNA. The germline V gene has CDR1 MNHEY and CDR2 SMNVEV (reference sequence). The CDR3 contains 16 residues.

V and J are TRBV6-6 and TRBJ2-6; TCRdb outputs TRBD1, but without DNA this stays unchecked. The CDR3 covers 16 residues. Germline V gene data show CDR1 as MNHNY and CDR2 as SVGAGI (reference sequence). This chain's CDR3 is CASSPGGFGGANVLTF.

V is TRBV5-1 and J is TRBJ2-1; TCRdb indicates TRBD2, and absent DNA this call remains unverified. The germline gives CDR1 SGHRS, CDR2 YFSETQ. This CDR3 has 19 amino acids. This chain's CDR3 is CASSLRQTLAGGPGNEQFF.